The T cell receptor (beta chain) under discussion was sequenced for a study of shared clonotypes between healthy human individuals. General observations from the study: Only blood was sampled; tissue repertoires likely differ. When compared with the clonotypes that were shared by all four sorted-subset donors, the non-shared clonotypes turned out to have lower generation probabilities.

TCRdb keeps only in-frame clones here, not all; method: immunoSEQ multiplex PCR. Counted here are over 2,000,000 clones, 85% to 95% occurring once; the ten biggest clones make up approximately 1.6%. The CDR3 consists of 16 residues. Germline V gene data show CDR1 as ENHRY and CDR2 as SYGVKD. The V end was cut by 10 bases, the J end by 4 bases, with 25 bases between. CD8 cells regarded as naive lacked CD45RO, were positively chosen for CCR7, and omitted terminally differentiated effector memory CD45RA+ cells. In the case of this clone: Its specificity is unknown.

V is TRBV10-3 and J is TRBJ1-2, with a tentative D call TRBD1 (5 bases). The TCR originated in a man aged 18 to 29 in good health. Some clones in this sample may be carry-over from other donors' samples. The sequenced sample consisted of naive CD8+ T cells from PBMCs. The CDR3 nucleotides are TGTGCCACCAACGCCGACAGTGGATGGTCGGCCTATGGCTACACCTTC. Amino acid sequence: CATNADSGWSAYGYTF.